A single sample gave rise to the 2 T cell receptor beta chains below, sequenced in a study of T cell repertoires in cytomegalovirus infection. A single record per CDR3 protein comes from TCRdb applying MiXCR to the reads. The table shows about 740,000 distinct CDR3 sequences, with 35% occurring only once. The sequenced sample consisted of PBMCs. Receptors originate from a human donor in good health (CMV status not recorded). Some clones in this sample may be carry-over from other donors' samples.

This clonotype has just a few counts. The rearrangement joins TRBV28 to TRBJ1-5; D is possibly TRBD1 (5 bases). Trimming removed 0 bases from V and 0 bases from J, with 12 bases in between. This CDR3 has 17 amino acids. Germline CDR1 MDHEN, CDR2 SYDVKM. The CDR3 spells CASSLWSGAPSNQPQHF. For the CDR3, the DNA is TGTGCCAGCAGTTTATGGTCCGGGGCCCCTAGCAATCAGCCCCAGCATTTT.

The V and J genes are TRBV3-1 and TRBJ1-2; TRBD1 aligns across 7 bases. The CDR3 extends over 15 amino acids. Unmatched junction bases numbered 9, after V lost 6 bases and J lost 2 bases. The germline V gene has CDR1 LGHDT and CDR2 YNNKEL (reference sequence). CDR3 loop: CASSRTGTVNYGYTF. CDR3 nucleotide sequence: TGTGCCAGCAGTCGAACCGGGACAGTAAACTATGGCTACACCTTC. The variable domain in full, with the rest retrieved from reference TRBV3-1 and TRBJ1-2, is DTAVSQTPKYLVTQMGNDKSIKCEQNLGHDTMYWYKQDSKKFLKIMFSYNNKELIINETVPNRFSPKSPDKAHLNLHINSLELGDSAVYFCASSRTGTVNYGYTFGSGTRLTVV.